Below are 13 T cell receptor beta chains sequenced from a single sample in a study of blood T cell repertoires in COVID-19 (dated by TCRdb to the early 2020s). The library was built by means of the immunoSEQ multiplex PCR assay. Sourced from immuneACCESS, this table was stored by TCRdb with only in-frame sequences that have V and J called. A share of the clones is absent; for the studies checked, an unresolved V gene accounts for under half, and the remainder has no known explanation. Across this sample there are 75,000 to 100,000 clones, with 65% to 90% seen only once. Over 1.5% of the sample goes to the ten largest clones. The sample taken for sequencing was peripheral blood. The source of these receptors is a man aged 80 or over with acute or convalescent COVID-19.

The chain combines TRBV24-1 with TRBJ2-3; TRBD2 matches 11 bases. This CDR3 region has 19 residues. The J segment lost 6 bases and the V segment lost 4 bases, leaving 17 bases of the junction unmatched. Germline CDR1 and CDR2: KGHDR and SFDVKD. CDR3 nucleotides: TGTGCCACCAGTGACCTCCCGCGGGGGCTAGCGGGAGGCGGGGATACGCAGTATTTT. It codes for CATSDLPRGLAGGGDTQYF.

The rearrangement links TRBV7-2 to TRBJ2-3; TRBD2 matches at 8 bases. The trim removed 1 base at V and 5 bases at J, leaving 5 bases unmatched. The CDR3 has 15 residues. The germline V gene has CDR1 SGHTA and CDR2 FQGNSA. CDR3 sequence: CASSLDGRAGDTQYF. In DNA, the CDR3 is TGTGCCAGCAGCTTAGACGGGAGGGCGGGAGATACGCAGTATTTT.

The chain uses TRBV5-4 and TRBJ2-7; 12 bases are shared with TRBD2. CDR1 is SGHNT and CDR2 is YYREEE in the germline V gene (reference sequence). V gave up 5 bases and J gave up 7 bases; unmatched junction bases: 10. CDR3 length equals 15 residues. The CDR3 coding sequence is TGTGCCAGCAGACTAGCGGGAGGCCGCCTCAGAGAGCAGTACTTC. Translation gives CASRLAGGRLREQYF.

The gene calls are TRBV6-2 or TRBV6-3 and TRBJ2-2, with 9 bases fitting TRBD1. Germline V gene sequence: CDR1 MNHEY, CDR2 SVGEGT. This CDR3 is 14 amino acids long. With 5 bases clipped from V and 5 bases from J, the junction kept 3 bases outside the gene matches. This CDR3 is CASSRDRGTGELFF. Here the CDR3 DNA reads TGTGCCAGCAGTCGCGACAGGGGGACCGGGGAGCTGTTTTTT.

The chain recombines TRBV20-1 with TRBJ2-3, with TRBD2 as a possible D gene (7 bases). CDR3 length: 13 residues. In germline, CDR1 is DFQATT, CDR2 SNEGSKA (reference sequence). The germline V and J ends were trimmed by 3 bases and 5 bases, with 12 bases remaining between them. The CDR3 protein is CSASRAGQDTQYF. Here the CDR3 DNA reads TGCAGTGCTAGTCGAGCGGGACAAGATACGCAGTATTTT.

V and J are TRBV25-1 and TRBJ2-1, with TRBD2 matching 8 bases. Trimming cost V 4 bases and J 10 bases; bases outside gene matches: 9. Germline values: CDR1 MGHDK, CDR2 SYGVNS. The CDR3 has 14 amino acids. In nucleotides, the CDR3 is TGTGCCAGCAGTGTTAGCGGGACCCTGGGAGAGCAGTTCTTC. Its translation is CASSVSGTLGEQFF.

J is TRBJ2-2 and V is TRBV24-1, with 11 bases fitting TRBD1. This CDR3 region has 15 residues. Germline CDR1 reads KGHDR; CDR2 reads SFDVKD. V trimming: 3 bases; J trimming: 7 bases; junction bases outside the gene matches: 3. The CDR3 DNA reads TGTGCCACCAGTGATGCGGGACAGGGGGTCGGGGAGCTGTTTTTT. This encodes CATSDAGQGVGELFF.

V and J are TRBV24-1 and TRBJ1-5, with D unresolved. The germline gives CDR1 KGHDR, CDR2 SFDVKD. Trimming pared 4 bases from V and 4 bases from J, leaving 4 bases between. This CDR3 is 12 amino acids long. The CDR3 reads CATSDRNQPQHF. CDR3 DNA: TGTGCCACCAGTGACCGGAATCAGCCCCAGCATTTT.

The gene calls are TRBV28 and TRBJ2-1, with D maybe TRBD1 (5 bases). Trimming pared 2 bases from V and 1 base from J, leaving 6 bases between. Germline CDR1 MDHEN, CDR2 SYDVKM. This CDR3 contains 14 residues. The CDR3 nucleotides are TGTGCCAGCAGTTTACAGGGATCCTACAATGAGCAGTTCTTC. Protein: CASSLQGSYNEQFF.

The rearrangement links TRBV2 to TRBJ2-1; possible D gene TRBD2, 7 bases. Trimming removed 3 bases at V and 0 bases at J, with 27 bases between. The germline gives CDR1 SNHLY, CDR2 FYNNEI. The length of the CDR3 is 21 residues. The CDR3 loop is CASSDISGGVGGSSSYNEQFF. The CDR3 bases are TGTGCCAGCAGTGACATCAGTGGGGGCGTAGGCGGGAGCAGCTCCTACAATGAGCAGTTCTTC.

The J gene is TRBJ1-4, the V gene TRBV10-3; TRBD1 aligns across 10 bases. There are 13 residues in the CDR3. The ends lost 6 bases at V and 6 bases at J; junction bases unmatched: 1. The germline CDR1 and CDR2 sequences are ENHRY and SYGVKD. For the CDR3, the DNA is TGTGCCATCAGGGGACAGGGGCATGAAAAACTGTTTTTT. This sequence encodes CAIRGQGHEKLFF.

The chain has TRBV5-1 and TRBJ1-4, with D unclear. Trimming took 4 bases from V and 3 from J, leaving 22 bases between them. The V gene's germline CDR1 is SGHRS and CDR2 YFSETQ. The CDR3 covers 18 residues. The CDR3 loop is CASSPLGVGSIANEKLFF. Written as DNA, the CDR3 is TGCGCCAGCAGCCCCCTCGGAGTTGGGTCTATCGCTAATGAAAAACTGTTTTTT.

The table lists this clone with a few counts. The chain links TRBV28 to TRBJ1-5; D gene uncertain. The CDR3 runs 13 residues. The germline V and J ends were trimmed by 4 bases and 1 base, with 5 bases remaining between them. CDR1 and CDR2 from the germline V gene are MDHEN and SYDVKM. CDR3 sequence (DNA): TGTGCCAGCAGTTACACAAGCAATCAGCCCCAGCATTTT. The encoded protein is CASSYTSNQPQHF.